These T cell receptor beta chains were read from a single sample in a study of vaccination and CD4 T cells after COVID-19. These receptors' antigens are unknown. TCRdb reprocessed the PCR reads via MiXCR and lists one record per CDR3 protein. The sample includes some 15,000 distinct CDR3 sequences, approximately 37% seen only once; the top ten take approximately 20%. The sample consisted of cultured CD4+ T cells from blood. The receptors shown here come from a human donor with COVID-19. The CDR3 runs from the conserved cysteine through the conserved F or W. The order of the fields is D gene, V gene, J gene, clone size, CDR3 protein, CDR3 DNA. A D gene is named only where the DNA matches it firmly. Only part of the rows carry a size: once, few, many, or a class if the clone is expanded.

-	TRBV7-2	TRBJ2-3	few	CASSLTSYTQYF	TGTGCCAGCAGCTTAACTAGCTATACGCAGTATTTT
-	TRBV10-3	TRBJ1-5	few	CATTQGVGNQPQHF	TGTGCCACCACACAGGGAGTGGGCAATCAGCCCCAGCATTTT
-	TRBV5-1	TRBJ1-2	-	CASSPALAEGGYTF	TGCGCCAGCAGCCCCGCCCTGGCCGAGGGAGGCTACACCTTC
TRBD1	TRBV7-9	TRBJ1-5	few	CASSLPGGASNQPQHF	TGTGCCAGCAGCTTACCAGGGGGCGCATCAAATCAGCCCCAGCATTTT
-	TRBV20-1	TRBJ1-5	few	CSAPEQPNQPQHF	TGCAGTGCCCCGGAGCAGCCCAATCAGCCCCAGCATTTT
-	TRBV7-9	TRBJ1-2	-	CASSSYQGDDYGYTF	TGTGCCAGCAGCTCGTACCAGGGTGATGACTATGGCTACACCTTC
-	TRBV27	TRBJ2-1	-	CASRDGFNNEQFF	TGTGCCAGCAGGGACGGATTCAACAATGAGCAGTTCTTC
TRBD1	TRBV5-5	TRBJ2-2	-	CASSFVAGTGVTGELFF	TGTGCCAGCAGCTTTGTCGCGGGGACAGGGGTCACCGGGGAGCTGTTTTTT
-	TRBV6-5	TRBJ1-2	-	CASSYRLEWRNYGYTF	TGTGCCAGCAGTTACCGACTCGAGTGGCGGAACTATGGCTACACCTTC
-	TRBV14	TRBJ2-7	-	CASSQASGANSYGQYF	TGTGCCAGCAGCCAAGCTTCAGGGGCTAACTCCTACGGGCAGTACTTC
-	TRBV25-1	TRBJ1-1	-	CASSEWGVGRNTEAFF	TGTGCCAGCAGTGAATGGGGGGTCGGGAGGAACACTGAAGCTTTCTTT
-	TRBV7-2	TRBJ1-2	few	CASSSDRTFYGYTF	TGTGCCAGCAGCAGCGACAGAACCTTCTATGGCTACACCTTC
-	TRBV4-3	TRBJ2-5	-	CASSPSGLDQETQYF	TGCGCCAGCAGCCCCTCCGGACTTGATCAAGAGACCCAGTACTTC
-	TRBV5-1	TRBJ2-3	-	CASSHQITDTQYF	TGCGCCAGCAGCCACCAGATCACAGATACGCAGTATTTT
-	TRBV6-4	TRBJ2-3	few	CASTHGGGQIRGADTQYF	TGTGCCAGCACCCATGGCGGCGGCCAGATACGCGGGGCAGATACGCAGTATTTT
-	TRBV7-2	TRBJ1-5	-	CASSRQRPGSNQPQHF	TGTGCCAGCAGCCGACAAAGGCCGGGAAGCAATCAGCCCCAGCATTTT
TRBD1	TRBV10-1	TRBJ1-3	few	CASSKPGGSFGNTIYF	TGCGCCAGCAGTAAACCAGGGGGCAGTTTTGGAAACACCATATATTTT
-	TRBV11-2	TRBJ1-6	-	CASSPDVSPLHF	TGTGCCAGCAGCCCGGACGTTAGCCCCCTCCACTTT
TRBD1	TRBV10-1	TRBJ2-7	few	CASSRQGTDYEQYF	TGCGCCAGCAGTAGACAGGGGACCGACTACGAGCAGTACTTC
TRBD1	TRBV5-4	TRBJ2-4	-	CASSLVGTENIQYF	TGTGCCAGCAGCTTGGTGGGGACAGAAAACATTCAGTACTTC
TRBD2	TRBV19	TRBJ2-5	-	CASSIASSGRRGKTQYF	TGTGCCAGTAGTATAGCGTCTAGCGGGCGGAGGGGCAAGACCCAGTACTTC
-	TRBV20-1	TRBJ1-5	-	CSAGRGVYSNQPQHF	TGCAGTGCTGGCCGGGGTGTTTATAGCAATCAGCCCCAGCATTTT
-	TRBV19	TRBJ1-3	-	CASSIDSTGLTIYF	TGTGCCAGTAGTATAGATTCGACTGGACTCACCATATATTTT
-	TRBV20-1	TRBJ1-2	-	CSAPPDGNYGYTF	TGCAGTGCTCCACCGGACGGAAACTATGGCTACACCTTC